This entry describes one T cell receptor (beta chain). The record originates from a study of blood T cell repertoires in COVID-19. At the level of the study: The United States, Italy and Spain were the sources of the acute and convalescent COVID-19 samples. T cells, B-cell-depleted T cells, or PBMCs provided the cDNA or gDNA that served as material.

Libraries were prepared by immunoSEQ multiplex PCR; TCRdb keeps only in-frame clonotypes and omits some of them. The sample shows around 26,000 clones, about 81% of them seen only once. CDR1 and CDR2 (germline): SGHTA, FQGTGA. The CDR3 covers 13 residues. J lost 7 bases, V lost 6 bases, and 7 bases had no gene match. The chain carries TRBV7-3 and TRBJ1-1, with TRBD1 identical over 8 bases. This TCR came from a human donor in a cohort sampled during active COVID-19. Sequencing was performed on peripheral blood. Here the CDR3 reads CASSPGTGGEAFF. CDR3 nucleotides: TGTGCCAGCAGTCCCGGGACAGGCGGTGAAGCTTTCTTT.